The rows below give T cell receptor beta chains drawn from one sample of a study of cytomegalovirus exposure and HLA in healthy donors. Generated by immunoSEQ multiplex PCR, the TCRdb table keeps only in-frame clones and is missing some. The data show roughly 54,000 clones, with approximately 63% seen just once and 15% to 20% held by the top ten. The sample comprised PBMCs. Receptors originate from a woman aged 55 to 70 in good health and CMV-seropositive. Each CDR3 is given with its conserved first and last residue. A D gene is named only where the DNA matches it firmly. Clone size is stated in some rows and not others, as once, few, many or a class when expanded.

v_call,clone_size,d_call,j_call,cdr3_aa,cdr3_nt
TRBV19,few,.,TRBJ1-2,CASSRLGGGGYTF,TGTGCCAGTAGTCGGTTGGGAGGAGGTGGCTACACCTTC
TRBV7-2,.,.,TRBJ2-2,CASSLISAGELFF,TGTGCCAGCAGCTTAATATCGGCCGGGGAGCTGTTTTTT
TRBV10-3,once,.,TRBJ2-2,CAISERQVTNTGELFF,TGTGCCATCAGTGAAAGGCAGGTGACGAACACCGGGGAGCTGTTTTTT
TRBV5-1,.,TRBD2,TRBJ2-7,CASSLAWGGAYEQYF,TGCGCCAGCAGCTTGGCCTGGGGAGGGGCCTACGAGCAGTACTTC
TRBV4-1,few,TRBD1,TRBJ1-5,CASSGGGTGDQPQHF,TGCGCCAGCAGCGGGGGGGGGACAGGGGATCAGCCCCAGCATTTT
TRBV7-2,.,.,TRBJ2-2,CASSGQNTGELFF,TGTGCCAGCTCGGGACAGAACACCGGGGAGCTGTTTTTT
TRBV4-3,medium-sized,.,TRBJ1-3,CASSAQSTGNTIYF,TGCGCCAGCAGCGCACAGAGCACCGGAAACACCATATATTTT
TRBV5-1,.,TRBD1,TRBJ2-2,CASSLHLTGATGELFF,TGCGCCAGCAGCCTTCATTTGACAGGGGCCACCGGGGAGCTGTTTTTT
TRBV15,.,.,TRBJ2-7,CATSRGGTGPYEQYF,TGTGCCACCAGCCGCGGGGGGACAGGGCCCTACGAGCAGTACTTC
TRBV6-5,.,TRBD1,TRBJ2-7,CASRRQGVMDEQYF,TGTGCCAGCAGGAGACAGGGGGTGATGGACGAGCAGTACTTC
TRBV5-1,.,TRBD2,TRBJ2-1,CASSKFTSGDNEQFF,TGCGCCAGCAGCAAGTTTACTAGCGGGGACAATGAGCAGTTCTTC
TRBV7-8,.,TRBD1,TRBJ1-5,CASSATGIAQPQHF,TGTGCCAGCAGCGCGACAGGGATCGCGCAGCCCCAGCATTTT
TRBV5-4,.,.,TRBJ1-2,CASSLDGDYGYTF,TGTGCCAGCAGCTTGGACGGGGACTATGGCTACACCTTC
TRBV18,.,TRBD1,TRBJ2-2,CASSLGTGPSTGELFF,TGTGCCAGCTCCCTCGGGACAGGGCCCTCCACCGGGGAGCTGTTTTTT
TRBV9,.,.,TRBJ2-4,CASSGGSQRSKNIQYF,TGTGCCAGCAGCGGCGGGTCACAGAGGAGCAAAAACATTCAGTACTTC
TRBV9,.,TRBD1,TRBJ1-6,CASSVETGNSPLHF,TGTGCCAGCAGCGTAGAGACAGGGAATTCACCCCTCCACTTT
TRBV19,.,.,TRBJ1-1,CASSPLGGEEVAFF,TGTGCCAGTAGTCCCCTGGGTGGGGAGGAGGTAGCTTTCTTT
TRBV6-6,.,.,TRBJ2-2,CASGDPNTGELFF,TGTGCCAGCGGAGACCCAAACACCGGGGAGCTGTTTTTT
TRBV7-2,.,TRBD1,TRBJ1-2,CASSWPGQGYGYTF,TGTGCCAGCAGCTGGCCGGGACAGGGCTATGGCTACACCTTC
TRBV5-1,.,TRBD2,TRBJ2-3,CASSLVAGVGTDTQYF,TGCGCCAGCAGCTTGGTCGCGGGGGTGGGCACAGATACGCAGTATTTT
TRBV10-3,.,TRBD1,TRBJ1-1,CAISGTGGGVGTEAFF,TGTGCCATCAGCGGGACAGGGGGCGGCGTTGGCACTGAAGCTTTCTTT
TRBV14,.,.,TRBJ2-7,CASSPAGTFYYEQYF,TGTGCCAGCAGCCCGGCCGGGACATTTTATTACGAGCAGTACTTC
TRBV7-2,once,TRBD2,TRBJ2-5,CASSPTSVQETQYF,TGTGCCAGCAGCCCCACTAGCGTCCAAGAGACCCAGTACTTC
TRBV6-1,few,.,TRBJ1-3,CASSDRNTIYF,TGTGCCAGCAGTGATCGGAACACCATATATTTT
TRBV14,.,TRBD1,TRBJ2-5,CASSPSGLLTLPWTGERETQYF,TGTGCCAGCAGCCCCTCCGGACTCCTTACCCTTCCCTGGACAGGGGAAAGAGAGACCCAGTACTTC
TRBV5-1,.,TRBD2,TRBJ2-3,CASSETGLAGGTDTQYF,TGCGCCAGCAGTGAGACGGGACTAGCGGGGGGCACAGATACGCAGTATTTT
TRBV15,once,.,TRBJ2-1,CATSRVGQPNNEQFF,TGTGCCACCAGCAGAGTAGGACAGCCAAACAATGAGCAGTTCTTC
TRBV7-9,.,TRBD1,TRBJ1-6,CASSPPGQGGISPLHF,TGCGCCAGCAGCCCGCCCGGACAGGGAGGAATTTCACCCCTCCACTTT
TRBV2,.,TRBD1,TRBJ1-2,CASSSGQGPLYGYTF,TGTGCCAGCAGTAGCGGACAGGGACCATTGTATGGCTACACCTTC
TRBV6-5,few,.,TRBJ2-7,CASSDSSYEQYF,TGTGCCAGCAGTGACAGCTCCTACGAGCAGTACTTC
TRBV29-1,few,TRBD1,TRBJ1-2,CSVEDRGQGASGYGYTF,TGCAGCGTTGAAGATCGGGGACAGGGGGCCTCGGGCTATGGCTACACCTTC
TRBV5-8,.,TRBD1,TRBJ1-3,CASSFNRDRVIGNTIYF,TGTGCCAGCAGCTTTAACCGGGACAGGGTGATCGGAAACACCATATATTTT
TRBV7-6,.,.,TRBJ1-1,CASSLGGGEAFF,TGTGCCAGCAGCTTAGGGGGCGGTGAAGCTTTCTTT
TRBV5-6,.,TRBD1,TRBJ2-7,CASSRDRDLNYEQYF,TGTGCCAGCAGCCGCGACAGGGATCTTAACTACGAGCAGTACTTC
TRBV5-1,.,.,TRBJ2-1,CASSLVTSSSYNEQFF,TGCGCCAGCAGCTTGGTTACCTCTAGCTCCTACAATGAGCAGTTCTTC
TRBV9,.,TRBD1,TRBJ2-3,CASSVNLLLDREGDTQYF,TGTGCCAGCAGCGTAAACCTACTCCTGGACAGGGAAGGGGATACGCAGTATTTT
TRBV7-2,few,.,TRBJ1-6,CASSWEVYPYNSPLHF,TGTGCCAGCAGCTGGGAGGTCTATCCATATAATTCACCCCTCCACTTT
TRBV6-5,.,.,TRBJ1-2,CASSYEGVGYTF,TGTGCCAGCAGTTACGAGGGGGTTGGCTACACCTTC
TRBV5-1,.,TRBD1,TRBJ1-2,CASSLSISGGRGYGYTF,TGCGCCAGCAGCTTGTCAATTTCAGGGGGCAGAGGCTATGGCTACACCTTC
TRBV2,.,TRBD2,TRBJ2-3,CASSGTSVDTQYF,TGTGCCAGCAGTGGGACTAGCGTTGATACGCAGTATTTT
TRBV19,.,TRBD1,TRBJ2-7,CASSERQGTLYEQYF,TGTGCCAGTAGTGAAAGACAGGGGACTCTGTACGAGCAGTACTTC
TRBV27,.,TRBD1,TRBJ1-2,CASSPYRNRGLYGYTF,TGTGCCAGCAGTCCCTACCGTAACAGGGGCCTCTATGGCTACACCTTC
TRBV27,.,.,TRBJ1-1,CASRQLGDTEAFF,TGTGCCAGCAGACAATTAGGGGACACTGAAGCTTTCTTT
TRBV7-9,once,.,TRBJ2-5,CASSIGQGGETQYF,TGTGCCAGCAGCATAGGTCAGGGTGGAGAGACCCAGTACTTC
TRBV7-2,.,.,TRBJ1-1,CASSLRGIEAFF,TGTGCCAGCAGCCTTAGGGGGATCGAAGCTTTCTTT
TRBV5-1,.,.,TRBJ2-7,CASSLMDTFYEQYF,TGCGCCAGCAGCTTGATGGACACCTTCTACGAGCAGTACTTC
TRBV9,few,.,TRBJ2-7,CASSQERAGASYEQYF,TGTGCCAGCAGCCAAGAAAGGGCGGGGGCCTCCTACGAGCAGTACTTC
TRBV6-6,.,.,TRBJ2-7,CASSSGQTLYEQYF,TGTGCCAGCAGTTCGGGACAAACACTGTACGAGCAGTACTTC
TRBV6-4,.,TRBD2,TRBJ2-3,CASSERGGFDTQYF,TGTGCCAGCAGTGAGCGGGGGGGCTTTGATACGCAGTATTTT
TRBV2,few,.,TRBJ1-6,CASRATPGSPLHF,TGTGCCAGCAGGGCCACACCTGGTTCACCCCTCCACTTT
TRBV15,.,TRBD1,TRBJ1-2,CATSREVSGGGGYTF,TGTGCCACCAGCAGAGAGGTGTCAGGGGGCGGTGGCTACACCTTC
TRBV6-5,.,.,TRBJ1-1,CASSYSGRMAHEAFF,TGTGCCAGCAGTTACTCGGGCCGGATGGCCCATGAAGCTTTCTTT
TRBV7-9,.,.,TRBJ2-7,CSSSLGQGASEQYF,TGTTCCAGCAGCTTAGGGCAGGGTGCAAGCGAGCAGTACTTC
TRBV14,few,.,TRBJ2-5,CASSQVPTSQETQYF,TGTGCCAGCAGCCAAGTACCGACTTCCCAAGAGACCCAGTACTTC
TRBV12-5,.,TRBD1,TRBJ2-5,CASGYGQGETQYF,TGTGCTAGTGGTTATGGACAGGGGGAGACCCAGTACTTC
TRBV6-1,once,.,TRBJ2-1,CASSEVGGSYNEQFF,TGTGCCAGCAGTGAAGTGGGGGGCTCCTACAATGAGCAGTTCTTC
TRBV2,.,.,TRBJ2-5,CASSLRLQETQYF,TGTGCCAGCAGCCTGCGGCTCCAAGAGACCCAGTACTTC
TRBV11-2,.,TRBD2,TRBJ2-7,CASSLVGRLAGSYEQYF,TGTGCCAGCAGCCTTGTCGGTCGGCTAGCGGGGTCCTACGAGCAGTACTTC
TRBV9,once,TRBD1,TRBJ1-1,CASSVGGQDTEAFF,TGTGCCAGCAGCGTAGGGGGACAGGACACTGAAGCTTTCTTT
TRBV9,.,.,TRBJ1-3,CASSVGLVSGNTIYF,TGTGCCAGCAGCGTAGGACTGGTCTCTGGAAACACCATATATTTT